These 23 T cell receptor beta chains share one sample of origin, sequenced in a study of cytomegalovirus exposure and HLA in healthy donors. Use of 60 Vbeta and 13 Jbeta primers characterized the PCR. Profiling relied on immunoSEQ multiplex PCR, and the TCRdb table lists in-frame clones only, not all of them. The sample lists approximately 140,000 clones; about 84% were seen once. The sequenced sample was PBMCs. These receptors all stem from a boy between 5 and 17 years old in good health and CMV-seronegative.

This chain joins TRBV30 and TRBJ2-2, with 7 bases that match TRBD2. V gave up 2 bases and J gave up 4 bases; unmatched junction bases: 4. Germline-derived CDR1 and CDR2 are GTSNPN and SVGIG (reference sequence). The length of the CDR3 is 14 residues. As DNA, the CDR3 is TGTGCCTGGAGTTTCTTAGCGGGCACCGGGGAGCTGTTTTTT. This gives the protein CAWSFLAGTGELFF.

V usage is TRBV5-4 and J usage is TRBJ2-5; TRBD2 agrees at 10 bases. This CDR3 spans 16 amino acids. The ends lost 3 bases at V and 1 base at J; junction bases unmatched: 6. Germline lookup yields CDR1 SGHNT and CDR2 YYREEE (reference sequence). CDR3 in amino acids: CASSSSTSGFQETQYF. The CDR3 bases are TGTGCCAGCAGCTCCTCGACTAGCGGGTTCCAAGAGACCCAGTACTTC.

This chain joins TRBV5-1 and TRBJ2-5, with 8 positions matching TRBD1. The CDR3 has 15 amino acids. V dropped 4 bases and J dropped 4; count of bases not matched to a gene: 9. Germline loops: CDR1 SGHRS, CDR2 YFSETQ. The CDR3 region has the DNA TGCGCCAGCAGCGACGTCAGGGGGCGCGGAGAGACCCAGTACTTC. As protein: CASSDVRGRGETQYF.

V gene TRBV7-3 combines with J gene TRBJ1-1; possible D gene TRBD1, 6 bases. Germline V gene data show CDR1 as SGHTA and CDR2 as FQGTGA. CDR3 length equals 16 residues. Trimming pared 5 bases from V and 5 bases from J, leaving 21 bases between. The CDR3 DNA reads TGTGCCAGCAGCGTCAGGGGAGGGGAAGGGAGGACTGAAGCTTTCTTT. Translation: CASSVRGGEGRTEAFF.

This clone was seen a handful of times. V and J are TRBV30 and TRBJ1-1; TRBD1 agrees at 7 bases. CDR1 GTSNPN and CDR2 SVGIG come from the germline V gene (reference sequence). The CDR3 loop spans 12 amino acids. V lost 5 bases, J lost 5 bases, and 5 bases stayed unmatched. The CDR3 sequence: CAWDRVGTEAFF. In DNA form, the CDR3 reads TGTGCCTGGGACAGGGTCGGGACTGAAGCTTTCTTT.

The chain recombines TRBV7-6 with TRBJ2-7, with D perhaps matching TRBD1 (5 bases). Germline values: CDR1 SGHVS, CDR2 FNYEAQ. Trimming cost V 0 bases and J 2 bases, with 11 bases left between them. This CDR3 has 15 residues. CDR3 bases: TGTGCCAGCAGCTTAGCGTCCGGACACGCCTACGAGCAGTACTTC. As protein: CASSLASGHAYEQYF.

A few counts support this clone. The V call is TRBV29-1, the J call TRBJ2-1; 8 nucleotides align to TRBD2. Germline V gene data show CDR1 as SQVTM and CDR2 as ANQGSEA. The V segment lost 0 bases and the J segment 5 bases; nucleotides outside the gene matches: 9. This CDR3 has 16 residues. The CDR3 bases are TGCAGCGTTGAAGATCTGTCGGGAGCGGGAGACAATGAGCAGTTCTTC. Translation: CSVEDLSGAGDNEQFF.

The chain employs TRBV2 and TRBJ1-5; 9 bases are a match to TRBD1. Germline loops: CDR1 SNHLY, CDR2 FYNNEI. The CDR3 runs 13 residues. The V segment lost 8 bases and the J segment 6 bases; nucleotides outside the gene matches: 5. The CDR3 spells CASGDRVRQPQHF. In DNA form, the CDR3 reads TGTGCCAGCGGGGACAGGGTTCGTCAGCCCCAGCATTTT.

V and J are TRBV7-9 and TRBJ2-3; a possible D gene is TRBD1 (6 bases). Germline loops: CDR1 SEHNR, CDR2 FQNEAQ (reference sequence). Trimming stripped 6 bases from V and 4 bases from J, with 14 bases between. This CDR3 has 14 amino acids. The chain's CDR3 is CASSLEGVPDTQYF. CDR3 nucleotide sequence: TGTGCCAGCAGTCTAGAGGGGGTCCCAGATACGCAGTATTTT.

This clone was recorded once. The chain joins TRBV30 to TRBJ1-1; 7 bases align to TRBD1. The germline V gene has CDR1 GTSNPN and CDR2 SVGIG (reference sequence). With V trimmed by 4 bases and J by 1 base, 12 bases remained unmatched. This CDR3 region has 16 residues. The CDR3 sequence is CAWTVSFRQGNTEAFF. In nucleotides, the CDR3 is TGTGCCTGGACCGTCTCATTCCGACAGGGGAACACTGAAGCTTTCTTT.

The rearrangement joins TRBV5-1 to TRBJ2-7; 13 bases are shared with TRBD2. This CDR3 has 18 amino acids. Germline CDR1 SGHRS, CDR2 YFSETQ. Trimming took 0 bases from V and 2 from J; bases not matched to a gene: 8. CDR3 bases: TGCGCCAGCAGCTTGGCCGAAAGGACTAGCGGGAGACCCTACGAGCAGTACTTC. It encodes CASSLAERTSGRPYEQYF.

The V and J genes are TRBV13 and TRBJ2-5; 9 bases align to TRBD2. The J call is doubtful: the DNA matches TRBJ2-7 better. The V gene's germline CDR1 is PRHDT and CDR2 FYEKMQ (reference sequence). This CDR3 is built from 14 residues. The CDR3 spells CATNGAGGFYEQYF. The CDR3 DNA is TGTGCCACCAACGGGGCGGGAGGGTTCTACGAGCAGTACTTC.

The chain recombines TRBV29-1 with TRBJ2-5, with 13 bases fitting TRBD2. The CDR3 length is 14 residues. Germline V gives CDR1 SQVTM, CDR2 ANQGSEA. The trim removed 6 bases at V and 4 bases at J, leaving 5 bases unmatched. The CDR3 DNA sequence: TGCAGCGTATGGACTAGCGGGAGTTCAGAGACCCAGTACTTC. It translates to CSVWTSGSSETQYF. Full variable domain (rest looked up from reference TRBV29-1 and TRBJ2-5): SAVISQKPSRDICQRGTSLTIQCQVDSQVTMMFWYRQQPGQSLTLIATANQGSEATYESGFVIDKFPISRPNLTFSTLTVSNMSPEDSSIYLCSVWTSGSSETQYFGPGTRLLVL.

The chain carries TRBV6-6 and TRBJ1-2; unclear D gene. The CDR3 has 12 residues. Germline CDR1 and CDR2: MNHNY and SVGAGI (reference sequence). V gave up 6 bases and J gave up 6 bases, with 11 bases separating them. The CDR3 DNA reads TGTGCCAGCAGAGCAGGAAAAGATGGCTACACCTTC. It yields the protein CASRAGKDGYTF.

The rearrangement links TRBV7-6 to TRBJ1-3; possibly TRBD1 for D (5 bases). This CDR3 spans 18 amino acids. Trimming took off 8 bases at V and 0 bases at J, with 23 bases between the two ends. CDR1 and CDR2 (germline): SGHVS, FNYEAQ. This CDR3 reads CASRSLQKDSDSGNTIYF. In DNA, the CDR3 is TGTGCCAGCCGCTCCCTTCAAAAAGACAGCGACTCTGGAAACACCATATATTTT.

The rearrangement joins TRBV18 to TRBJ1-5; 7 nucleotides line up with TRBD1. The CDR3 sequence is 15 residues long. The V and J ends lost 2 bases and 7 bases, in that order; junction bases with no gene match: 8. In germline, CDR1 is KGHSH, CDR2 LQKENI. DNA for the CDR3: TGTGCCAGCTCACCAGACAGGGACGGGAAACAGCCCCAGCATTTT. Amino acid sequence: CASSPDRDGKQPQHF.

Comment on this clone: Other DNA variants within this sample encode the same CDR3. The V call is TRBV29-1, the J call TRBJ2-1; D uncertain. The CDR3 is made up of 12 amino acids. In germline, CDR1 is SQVTM, CDR2 ANQGSEA. Trimming stripped 5 bases from V and 2 bases from J, with 7 bases between. Here the CDR3 reads CSVRLAYNEQFF. CDR3 bases: TGCAGCGTTAGGCTAGCCTACAATGAGCAGTTCTTC.

The V gene is TRBV5-1, the J gene TRBJ2-5, with TRBD2 matching over 8 bases. The J call could be wrong; TRBJ2-7 is a better fit for the DNA end. Per germline, CDR1 SGHRS and CDR2 YFSETQ. The CDR3 contains 13 residues. This CDR3 reads CASTLAGSYEQYF. CDR3 nucleotides: TGCGCCAGCACCTTAGCGGGGTCCTACGAGCAGTACTTC.

The chain carries TRBV19 and TRBJ1-1; D is ambiguous. The V end was cut by 8 bases, the J end by 3 bases, with 25 bases between. Germline-derived CDR1 and CDR2 are LNHDA and SQIVND (reference sequence). This CDR3 is 17 amino acids long. DNA of the CDR3: TGTGCCAGTGTAGCTACGGTCGGGGATTTGGAGGACACTGAAGCTTTCTTT. Encoded protein: CASVATVGDLEDTEAFF.

The chain uses TRBV6-1 and TRBJ1-2; possible D gene TRBD1, 5 bases. The V end was cut by 6 bases, the J end by 4 bases, with 12 bases between. This CDR3 is 13 amino acids long. From germline, CDR1 is MNHNS and CDR2 SASEGT. CDR3: CASRPDSLYGYTF. The CDR3 coding sequence is TGTGCCAGCAGGCCTGACAGCCTCTATGGCTACACCTTC.

This chain uses TRBV5-1 with TRBJ2-3; a weak D match, TRBD1 (6 bases). CDR1 SGHRS and CDR2 YFSETQ come from the germline V gene. This CDR3 is 15 amino acids long. V lost 0 bases and J lost 9, with 17 bases in between. The CDR3 DNA sequence: TGCGCCAGCAGCTTGGGGCCGCAGGGGAGTGACACGCAGTATTTT. Translation gives CASSLGPQGSDTQYF.

The chain couples TRBV30 to TRBJ1-4, with 9 bases fitting TRBD1. With 2 bases clipped from V and 5 bases from J, the junction kept 3 bases outside the gene matches. There are 14 residues in the CDR3. CDR1 and CDR2 (germline): GTSNPN, SVGIG (reference sequence). CDR3 DNA sequence: TGTGCCTGGAGTACCGGGACAGGGAATGAAAAACTGTTTTTT. As protein: CAWSTGTGNEKLFF.

The chain carries TRBV4-1 and TRBJ2-2; D unclear. The CDR3 is 12 residues long. Germline lookup yields CDR1 MGHRA and CDR2 YSYEKL. The V and J ends lost 0 bases and 6 bases respectively, with 2 bases between them. CDR3 sequence reads: CASSQDAGELFF. The DNA for the CDR3 is TGCGCCAGCAGCCAAGACGCCGGGGAGCTGTTTTTT.